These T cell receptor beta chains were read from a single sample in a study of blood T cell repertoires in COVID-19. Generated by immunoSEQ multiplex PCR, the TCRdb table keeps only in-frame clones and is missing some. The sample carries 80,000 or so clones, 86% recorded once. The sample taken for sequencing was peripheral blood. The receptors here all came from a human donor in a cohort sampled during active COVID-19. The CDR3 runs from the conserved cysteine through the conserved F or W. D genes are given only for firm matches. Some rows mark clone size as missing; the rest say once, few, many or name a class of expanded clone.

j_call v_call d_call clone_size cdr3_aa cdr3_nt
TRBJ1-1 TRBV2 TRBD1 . CASGTGGTNTEAFF TGTGCCAGTGGGACAGGGGGCACGAACACTGAAGCTTTCTTT
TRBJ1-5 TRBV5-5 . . CASSLGGRVTEPQHF TGTGCCAGCAGCTTGGGAGGCAGGGTGACGGAGCCCCAGCATTTT
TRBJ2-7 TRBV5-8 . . CASSAAGWSSYEQYF TGTGCCAGCAGCGCGGCGGGGTGGTCCTCTTACGAGCAGTACTTC
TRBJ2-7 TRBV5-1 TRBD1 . CASSFGTDSYEQYF TGCGCCAGCAGCTTCGGGACAGATTCCTACGAGCAGTACTTC
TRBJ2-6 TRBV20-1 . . CSASVSGANVLTF TGCAGTGCTAGTGTATCTGGGGCCAACGTCCTGACTTTC
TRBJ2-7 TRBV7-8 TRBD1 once CASSRQGKGGLSYEQYF TGTGCCAGCAGCAGACAGGGGAAGGGGGGCCTCTCCTACGAGCAGTACTTC
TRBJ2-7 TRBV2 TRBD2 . CASRDLLAASYEQYF TGTGCCAGCAGAGACCTTCTAGCGGCCTCCTACGAGCAGTACTTC
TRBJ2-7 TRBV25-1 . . CASIWGDYEQYF TGTGCCAGCATTTGGGGGGACTACGAGCAGTACTTC
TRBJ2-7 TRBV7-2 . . CASSLSSRGGNEQYF TGTGCCAGCAGCTTAAGTAGCCGTGGCGGGAACGAGCAGTACTTC
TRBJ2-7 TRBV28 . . CASRGWASDSYEQYF TGTGCCAGCAGAGGTTGGGCTAGCGATTCCTACGAGCAGTACTTC
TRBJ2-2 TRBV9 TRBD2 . CASSGTGLAGAGELFF TGTGCCAGCAGCGGAACGGGACTAGCGGGAGCCGGGGAGCTGTTTTTT
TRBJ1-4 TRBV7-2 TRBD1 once CASSLTGIGEKLFF TGTGCCAGCAGCTTGACAGGGATTGGGGAAAAACTGTTTTTT
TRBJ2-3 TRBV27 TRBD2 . CASRAQTSEYTDTQYF TGTGCCAGCAGAGCACAGACTAGCGAGTACACAGATACGCAGTATTTT
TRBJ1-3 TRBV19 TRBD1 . CASWGQGSGNTIYF TGTGCCAGCTGGGGACAGGGGAGCGGAAACACCATATATTTT
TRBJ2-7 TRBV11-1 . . CASSLEPTIGEQYF TGTGCCAGCAGCTTAGAGCCCACGATCGGCGAGCAGTACTTC
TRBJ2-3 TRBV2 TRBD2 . CASSEGRGLADTTDTQYF TGTGCCAGCAGTGAGGGGAGAGGACTAGCGGACACGACAGATACGCAGTATTTT
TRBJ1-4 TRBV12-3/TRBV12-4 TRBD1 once CASLRQGDEKLFF TGTGCCAGCCTGCGACAGGGCGACGAAAAACTGTTTTTT
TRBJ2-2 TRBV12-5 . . CASGSEVGELFF TGTGCTAGTGGTTCGGAGGTCGGGGAGCTGTTTTTT
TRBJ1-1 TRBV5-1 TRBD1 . CASSRDRENTEAFF TGCGCCAGCAGCCGGGACAGGGAGAACACTGAAGCTTTCTTT
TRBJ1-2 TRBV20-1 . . CSASTVVNYGYTF TGCAGTGCTAGTACAGTGGTTAACTATGGCTACACCTTC
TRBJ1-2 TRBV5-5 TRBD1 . CASSWDRAAGYTF TGTGCCAGCAGCTGGGACAGGGCCGCTGGCTACACCTTC
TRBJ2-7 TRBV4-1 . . CASSQSVGGNSYEQYF TGCGCCAGCAGCCAAAGCGTGGGCGGGAACTCCTACGAGCAGTACTTC
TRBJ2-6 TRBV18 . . CASSLTQVPGANVLTF TGTGCCAGCTCACTGACGCAGGTTCCTGGGGCCAACGTCCTGACTTTC
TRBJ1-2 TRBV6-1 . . CASSEALPPQGSPYGYTF TGTGCCAGCAGTGAAGCGCTTCCCCCTCAGGGAAGCCCCTATGGCTACACCTTC
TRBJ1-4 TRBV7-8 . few CASSPRGQREKLFF TGTGCCAGCAGCCCAAGGGGCCAAAGAGAAAAACTGTTTTTT
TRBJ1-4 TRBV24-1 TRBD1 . CATSDTGQGAEKLFF TGTGCCACCAGTGATACGGGACAGGGGGCTGAAAAACTGTTTTTT
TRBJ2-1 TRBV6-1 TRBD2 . CASSEKSGSYNEQFF TGTGCCAGCAGTGAAAAAAGCGGGAGCTACAATGAGCAGTTCTTC
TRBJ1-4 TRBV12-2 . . CASRLAEAGGNEKLFF TGTGCAAGTCGCTTAGCGGAGGCAGGGGGGAATGAAAAACTGTTTTTT
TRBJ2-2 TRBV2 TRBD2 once CASSSTSGAYTGELFF TGTGCCAGCAGTAGCACTAGCGGGGCCTACACCGGGGAGCTGTTTTTT
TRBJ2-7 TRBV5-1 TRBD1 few CASSNGTGGYEQYF TGCGCCAGCAGCAACGGGACAGGGGGATACGAGCAGTACTTC
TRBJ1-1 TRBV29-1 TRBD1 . CSVEDDRGNTEAFF TGCAGCGTTGAAGATGACAGGGGGAACACTGAAGCTTTCTTT
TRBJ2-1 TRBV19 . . CASSVGREGEQFF TGTGCCAGTAGTGTGGGCCGAGAGGGTGAGCAGTTCTTC
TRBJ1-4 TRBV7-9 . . CASSLLGATNEKLFF TGTGCCAGCAGCTTACTAGGGGCAACTAATGAAAAACTGTTTTTT
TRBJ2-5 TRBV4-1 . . CASSQAGDRQVPETQYF TGCGCCAGCAGCCAAGCCGGCGATCGACAGGTTCCGGAGACCCAGTACTTC
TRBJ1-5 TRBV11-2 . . CASSLDTGRNQPQHF TGTGCCAGCAGCTTAGATACCGGGAGGAATCAGCCCCAGCATTTT